The 25 T cell receptor beta chains below all came from one sample that was sequenced in a study of blood T cell repertoires in COVID-19. Sequencing used immunoSEQ multiplex PCR; TCRdb keeps in-frame clones, though not all of them. The sample includes about 200,000 clones, around 87% of them seen just once. Sequencing was carried out using peripheral blood. The receptors here all came from a man aged 55-75 years with acute or convalescent COVID-19.

This chain links TRBV5-5 with TRBJ2-5, with 10 bases identical to TRBD2. V was clipped by 4 bases and J by 4 bases; unmatched bases: 7. Germline values: CDR1 SGHKS, CDR2 YYEKEE (reference sequence). The CDR3 runs 15 residues. This CDR3 is CASSPSLAGVETQYF. CDR3 DNA sequence: TGTGCCAGCAGCCCCAGTCTAGCGGGGGTAGAGACCCAGTACTTC.

V is TRBV3-1 (or the pseudogene TRBV3-2) and J is TRBJ2-7; D perhaps matches TRBD1 (5 bases). Germline CDR1 is LGHDT and CDR2 is YNNKEL (reference sequence). This CDR3 has 14 amino acids. V shed 1 base and J shed 1 base, with 8 bases lying between them. CDR3 coding DNA: TGTGCCAGCAGCCAAGGCAGGACATCCTACGAGCAGTACTTC. This translates into CASSQGRTSYEQYF.

J is TRBJ2-3 and V is TRBV19; 12 bases agree with TRBD1. This CDR3 is built from 17 residues. Germline loops: CDR1 LNHDA, CDR2 SQIVND (reference sequence). The V and J ends lost 5 bases and 5 bases, in that order; junction bases with no gene match: 11. CDR3 in amino acids: CASSSPPGTGGRDTQYF. The CDR3, as DNA: TGTGCCAGTAGTTCCCCCCCCGGGACAGGGGGCAGAGATACGCAGTATTTT.

The CDR3 sequence is CASSPWGTSPPDTQYF. The CDR3 DNA reads as TGTGCCAGCAGCCCCTGGGGGACTAGTCCCCCAGATACGCAGTATTTT. The chain combines TRBV7-3 with TRBJ2-3; 8 nucleotides agree with TRBD2. With 5 bases clipped from V and 4 bases from J, the junction kept 11 bases outside the gene matches. The CDR3 is 16 residues long. In germline, CDR1 is SGHTA, CDR2 FQGTGA.

V gene TRBV3-1 (or the pseudogene TRBV3-2) combines with J gene TRBJ1-2; D is possibly TRBD1 (5 bases). Trimming took off 5 bases at V and 4 bases at J, with 11 bases between the two ends. This CDR3 is built from 13 residues. CDR1 is LGHDT, CDR2 YNNKEL, per germline (reference sequence). The CDR3 sequence: CASSFTGPYGYTF. CDR3 coding DNA: TGTGCCAGCAGCTTCACAGGCCCCTATGGCTACACCTTC.

The chain couples TRBV5-1 to TRBJ2-2; D gene uncertain. CDR1 is SGHRS, CDR2 YFSETQ, per germline. V was clipped by 0 bases and J by 0 bases, with 6 bases between them. CDR3 length: 15 residues. The CDR3 region has the DNA TGCGCCAGCAGCTTGGCAGTAACGAACACCGGGGAGCTGTTTTTT. It codes for CASSLAVTNTGELFF.

The gene calls are TRBV14 and TRBJ2-1; 7 nucleotides agree with TRBD2. The germline gives CDR1 SGHDN, CDR2 FVKESK. The CDR3 sequence is 15 residues long. Losses at the gene ends were 4 bases for V and 8 bases for J; bases not matched to a gene: 11. The CDR3 here is CASSRNGAGVDEQFF. CDR3 nucleotides: TGTGCCAGCAGCCGGAACGGGGCGGGGGTCGATGAGCAGTTCTTC.

The rearrangement uses TRBV5-6 and TRBJ2-1; 12 bases are a match to TRBD2. V was clipped by 2 bases and J by 4 bases; unmatched bases: 7. Germline CDR1 reads SGHDT; CDR2 reads YYEEEE. The CDR3 runs 17 residues. The DNA for the CDR3 is TGTGCCAGCAGCTTACCTAGAGGACTAGCGGGATACAATGAGCAGTTCTTC. Translating gives CASSLPRGLAGYNEQFF.

The rearrangement uses TRBV30 and TRBJ2-2; D unclear. Germline V gene data show CDR1 as GTSNPN and CDR2 as SVGIG (reference sequence). Trimming pared 4 bases from V and 6 bases from J, leaving 9 bases between. CDR3 length equals 12 residues. CDR3 in DNA: TGTGCCTGGAACCCTAGGTCCGGGGAGCTGTTTTTT. Its protein is CAWNPRSGELFF.

J is TRBJ1-1 and V is TRBV10-3; D possibly corresponds to TRBD1 (6 bases). Germline V gene sequence: CDR1 ENHRY, CDR2 SYGVKD. Trimming removed 3 bases from V and 11 bases from J, with 19 bases in between. The CDR3 runs to 14 residues. CDR3 nucleotide sequence: TGTGCCATCAGTGAACATCCGGACAGTGATGGGGCTTTCTTT. Its protein product is CAISEHPDSDGAFF.

This clone was recorded once. The rearrangement joins TRBV19 to TRBJ2-7; D is uncertain. This CDR3 comprises 15 residues. CDR1 is LNHDA and CDR2 is SQIVND in the germline V gene (reference sequence). V was trimmed by 2 bases and J by 4 bases, leaving 15 bases between them. The CDR3 reads CASSIWASANYEQYF. The DNA of the CDR3 is TGTGCCAGTAGTATATGGGCCTCTGCCAATTACGAGCAGTACTTC.

The gene calls are TRBV19 and TRBJ2-1; a possible D gene is TRBD2 (7 bases). The CDR3 loop spans 15 amino acids. From germline, CDR1 is LNHDA and CDR2 SQIVND (reference sequence). V lost 3 bases and J lost 3, with 12 bases in between. CDR3 sequence: CASSISGGNYNEQFF. The DNA of the CDR3 is TGTGCCAGTAGTATTTCGGGGGGCAACTACAATGAGCAGTTCTTC.

The V call is TRBV11-2, the J call TRBJ1-5; no definite D call. V was pared by 3 bases and J by 7 bases, with 10 bases between. The germline gives CDR1 SGHAT, CDR2 FQNNGV. CDR3 length: 13 residues. The CDR3 here is CASSLRLHQPQHF. In nucleotides, the CDR3 is TGTGCCAGCAGCTTGAGACTCCACCAGCCCCAGCATTTT.

The chain is built from TRBV7-2 and TRBJ2-2, with 7 positions matching TRBD1. Germline CDR1 SGHTA, CDR2 FQGNSA. V lost 4 bases and J lost 0; bases outside the gene matches: 5. The CDR3 consists of 16 residues. CDR3: CASSSRGLANTGELFF. For the CDR3, the DNA is TGTGCCAGCAGCTCGAGGGGGCTCGCGAACACCGGGGAGCTGTTTTTT.

The chain joins TRBV5-1 to TRBJ2-5, with TRBD1 identical over 9 bases. The J segment lost 7 bases and the V segment lost 3 bases, leaving 7 bases of the junction unmatched. Per the germline V gene, CDR1 is SGHRS and CDR2 is YFSETQ. CDR3 length: 14 residues. The CDR3 DNA reads as TGCGCCAGCAGCTCGACGGGACAGGGCGTGACCCAGTACTTC. It translates to CASSSTGQGVTQYF.

The chain is built from TRBV7-3 and TRBJ2-7, with 8 nucleotides matching TRBD1. The CDR3 runs 13 residues. CDR1 is SGHTA and CDR2 is FQGTGA in the germline V gene. The V segment lost 6 bases and the J segment 3 bases; nucleotides outside the gene matches: 4. The CDR3 DNA sequence: TGTGCCAGCAGTCACACAGGGGGCTACGAGCAGTACTTC. Amino acid sequence: CASSHTGGYEQYF.

This chain connects TRBV10-3 to TRBJ2-1; 10 bases line up with TRBD2. CDR3 size: 18 residues. Germline V gene lookup returns CDR1 ENHRY and CDR2 SYGVKD. Germline trimming cut 2 bases from V and 7 bases from J; bases unmatched to any gene: 14. DNA for the CDR3: TGTGCCATCAGTGAGGCCGTCCTCCATAGCGGGGGGCAGAATGAGCAGTTCTTC. This codes for CAISEAVLHSGGQNEQFF.

The chain combines TRBV3-1 (or the pseudogene TRBV3-2) with TRBJ1-1; D remains ambiguous. CDR1 is LGHDT and CDR2 is YNNKEL in the germline V gene (reference sequence). The V end lost 0 bases, the J end lost 2 bases, and 7 bases lay between the germline ends. The CDR3 spans 14 residues. The CDR3 loop is CASSQDHSNTEAFF. The CDR3, as DNA: TGTGCCAGCAGCCAAGATCACAGTAACACTGAAGCTTTCTTT.

The gene calls are TRBV19 and TRBJ1-2, with D hard to call. This CDR3 is 11 amino acids long. Deletions cut 6 bases from V and 4 bases from J, with 6 bases between. Germline V gives CDR1 LNHDA, CDR2 SQIVND (reference sequence). CDR3 loop: CASSNSYGYTF. In DNA form, the CDR3 reads TGTGCCAGTAGCAACAGCTATGGCTACACCTTC.

The J gene is TRBJ1-1, the V gene TRBV19; D possibly corresponds to TRBD1 (5 bases). The germline V gene encodes CDR1 LNHDA and CDR2 SQIVND (reference sequence). The ends were cut back, 3 bases at V and 3 bases at J, with 14 bases in the middle. This CDR3 has 15 amino acids. CDR3 region: CASSMVRGWDTEAFF. Here the CDR3 DNA reads TGTGCCAGTAGTATGGTCCGGGGGTGGGACACTGAAGCTTTCTTT. Looking up the rest from reference TRBV19 and TRBJ1-1 gives the full variable domain: DGGITQSPKYLFRKEGQNVTLSCEQNLNHDAMYWYRQDPGQGLRLIYYSQIVNDFQKGDIAEGYSVSREKKESFPLTVTSAQKNPTAFYLCASSMVRGWDTEAFFGQGTRLTVV.

The chain carries TRBV19 and TRBJ2-2; D is perhaps TRBD1 (6 bases). The V end lost 7 bases, the J end lost 1 base, and 13 bases lay between the germline ends. This CDR3 is 15 amino acids long. CDR1 and CDR2 (germline): LNHDA, SQIVND (reference sequence). The CDR3 is CASKVQDRNTGELFF. The DNA of the CDR3 is TGTGCCAGTAAAGTTCAGGACAGGAACACCGGGGAGCTGTTTTTT.

The chain combines TRBV12-1 with TRBJ1-3; the table's D call TRBD1 went unverified against the DNA. TRBV12-1 is a listed pseudogene. The CDR3 contains 16 residues. CDR3: CASSFGRGQKGNTIYF. The CDR3, as DNA: TGTGCCAGCAGCTTTGGTAGGGGGCAAAAGGGAAACACCATATATTTT.

This chain links TRBV21-1 with TRBJ2-1; the DNA was not used to check the table's D call, TRBD2. TRBV21-1 is a listed pseudogene. There are 13 residues in the CDR3. The CDR3 region is CAREKSSYNEQFF. In nucleotides, the CDR3 is TGTGCCAGGGAGAAGAGCTCCTACAATGAGCAGTTCTTC.

The chain carries TRBV5-4 and TRBJ1-6; D uncertain. The CDR3 extends over 16 amino acids. The V end lost 0 bases, the J end lost 8 bases, and 15 bases lay between the germline ends. The germline CDR1 and CDR2 sequences are SGHNT and YYREEE (reference sequence). For the CDR3, the DNA is TGTGCCAGCAGCTTGGGTTCTAGTTCAAAAGATTCACCCCTCCACTTT. As protein: CASSLGSSSKDSPLHF.

J is TRBJ2-5 and V is TRBV4-3, with 8 bases identical to TRBD2. CDR3 size: 15 residues. V gave up 4 bases and J gave up 5 bases; unmatched junction bases: 9. From germline, CDR1 is LGHNA and CDR2 YSLEER. Here the CDR3 reads CASSPGGARRETQYF. DNA of the CDR3: TGCGCCAGCAGCCCGGGGGGGGCCCGACGGGAGACCCAGTACTTC.